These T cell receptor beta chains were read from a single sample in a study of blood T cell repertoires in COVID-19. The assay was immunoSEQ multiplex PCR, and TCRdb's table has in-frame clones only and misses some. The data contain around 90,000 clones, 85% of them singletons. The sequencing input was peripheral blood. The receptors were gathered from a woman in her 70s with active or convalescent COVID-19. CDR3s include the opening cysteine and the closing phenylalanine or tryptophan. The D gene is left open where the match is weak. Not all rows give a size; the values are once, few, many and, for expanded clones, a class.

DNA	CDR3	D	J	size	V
TGTGCCAGCGATTCGACAAACTACAATGAGCAGTTCTTC	CASDSTNYNEQFF	NA	TRBJ2-1	NA	TRBV7-9
TGCGCCAGCAGCCAAGATAAAACAGGGGGGTCCAATGAGCAGTTCTTC	CASSQDKTGGSNEQFF	TRBD1	TRBJ2-1	NA	TRBV4-1
TGCAGCGTTGAAGTCAGGCGGGGGGGCCGAGGCATTCAGTACTTC	CSVEVRRGGRGIQYF	TRBD2	TRBJ2-4	NA	TRBV29-1
TGCGCCAGCAGTCAATGGTTAGCGGGGGGCCCCGGGGAGCTGTTTTTT	CASSQWLAGGPGELFF	TRBD2	TRBJ2-2	NA	TRBV23-1
TGTGCCAGCGGCACCAGGGTGGGGTTTGAGCAGTACTTC	CASGTRVGFEQYF	NA	TRBJ2-7	NA	TRBV9
TGTGCCAGCAGCCCTAGACTAGCGACGGAGGAGACCCAGTACTTC	CASSPRLATEETQYF	TRBD2	TRBJ2-5	NA	TRBV5-4
TGTGCCAGCAGCTCCCCGGACAGGGTTTCCTACGAGCAGTACTTC	CASSSPDRVSYEQYF	TRBD1	TRBJ2-7	once	TRBV7-2
TGTGCCAGCTCGGAAGGCGGGACTGGAAACACCATATATTTT	CASSEGGTGNTIYF	NA	TRBJ1-3	NA	TRBV18
TGTGCCAGCATTAGGGACAGGGGTCACAATGAGCAGTTCTTC	CASIRDRGHNEQFF	TRBD1	TRBJ2-1	NA	TRBV6-5
TGCGCCAGCTTCTCACAGGGGGCTGAAGCTTTCTTT	CASFSQGAEAFF	TRBD1	TRBJ1-1	NA	TRBV10-2
TGTGCCAGCAGCTTGGCCGCAGGGGCTGGATACTACGAGCAGTACTTC	CASSLAAGAGYYEQYF	NA	TRBJ2-7	NA	TRBV5-4
TGTGCCAGCAGCCTTCCGTGGGCTCCTTCGGGCTACACCTTC	CASSLPWAPSGYTF	NA	TRBJ1-2	NA	TRBV9
TGTGCCAGCTCACCGACAGGGGTAAATTCACCCCTCCACTTT	CASSPTGVNSPLHF	TRBD1	TRBJ1-6	NA	TRBV18
TGTGCCAGCAGCCTCTTTGGGGGGGCTAGAGCCGAGACCCAGTACTTC	CASSLFGGARAETQYF	NA	TRBJ2-5	NA	TRBV9
TGTGCCAGCAGCCCCCGGACAGGATCCTACAATGAGCAGTTCTTC	CASSPRTGSYNEQFF	TRBD1	TRBJ2-1	NA	TRBV9
TGTGCCAGCAGTTACGGGACGGGGGACACAGATACGCAGTATTTT	CASSYGTGDTDTQYF	NA	TRBJ2-3	NA	TRBV6-2/TRBV6-3
TGTGCCAGCAGCCTCACAGGGGGCACTGAAGCTTTCTTT	CASSLTGGTEAFF	TRBD1	TRBJ1-1	once	TRBV9
TGCGCCAGCAGCTTGGGTGGGCCAGCCTACAATGAGCAGTTCTTC	CASSLGGPAYNEQFF	NA	TRBJ2-1	NA	TRBV5-1
TGTGCCACCAGCGAATCAGGGGTCGGCTACACCTTC	CATSESGVGYTF	NA	TRBJ1-2	NA	TRBV15
TGTGCCAGCAGCTTAGGAGCTAGCGGCACACAAGATACGCAGTATTTT	CASSLGASGTQDTQYF	TRBD2	TRBJ2-3	NA	TRBV7-9